The source of this T cell receptor (beta chain) is a study of shared clonotypes between healthy human individuals (dated by TCRdb to the early 2020s). With regard to the full study: The cohort included three men and two women between 18 and 49 years of age. For each donor, three plates each were used for CD4 naive and CD4 memory, two plates were used for CD8 naive, and one plate was used for CD8 memory. Libraries were prepared and TCR repertoires were sequenced by different laboratories using diverse techniques, in order to increase sequencing depth and limit assay-specific biases. To estimate repertoire size and how much clonotypes are shared between individuals, the study performed deep sequencing of blood TCR repertoires from about five healthy adults. Leukapheresis yielded between about 0.94 and 10 billion PBMCs per donor.

General conclusions and limits of the study: Based on pairwise subsampling, the degree of clonotype sharing among donors was expected to be affected by sequencing depth. The genetic and exposure-history diversity represented was limited by the small number of donors. Even with the large sequencing depth, rarefaction of the sorted-subset datasets indicated that sequencing was incomplete. Clonotypes shared by all four sorted-subset donors showed higher generation probabilities than non-shared clonotypes. Larger estimated clonotype richness was generally found for naive subsets than for memory subsets. Sampling was restricted to blood, and TCR repertoires in tissue are likely to differ from TCR repertoires in blood. Across several donors, around 5% of naive CD4, around 3.5% of naive CD8, 2.3% of memory CD4, and around 0.4% of memory CD8 clonotypes were shared.

Donors were healthy HIV-negative adults with no recently reported acute infections or vaccinations. Every donor was a Caucasian adult living in Nashville, Tennessee, USA. CD4+ T cells were enriched by magnetic negative selection, after which naive cells were positively selected on CD45RA and the negative fraction was taken as the memory subset. Blood was collected by leukapheresis, and PBMCs were isolated by Ficoll-Histopaque density gradient centrifugation and then cryopreserved in liquid nitrogen vapor phase. Analytical flow cytometry was used to check the purity and quantity of every magnetically sorted T cell population. Each sorted fraction had its genomic DNA isolated and then quantified by UV absorbance on a Nanodrop 2000c. Concerning this clone: The specificity of this receptor is unknown. Per-nucleotide qualities are absent, and no much larger clonotype sits a single base away.

Relative to germline, V is missing 1 base and J is missing 3 bases, with 2 bases of the junction outside any gene match. CDR3 length: 14 amino acids, cysteine to phenylalanine. Only the CDR3 DNA is retained, 42 bases long and in frame from the first base. CDR1 and CDR2 (SEHNR, FQNEAQ) derive from the germline V gene (reference sequence). Using the deep immunoSEQ assay, TCR CDR3 regions were amplified from genomic DNA by multiplex PCR. For each cell subset, the extracted genomic DNA was distributed evenly across all wells of several immunoSEQ 96-well plates, and each plate served as one replicate. For sorted subsets, approximately 190 ng of genomic DNA, equivalent to some 33,000 T cell genomes, went into each replicate PCR. The purified libraries were quantified using a Qubit 3.0 fluorometer, sized with a Bioanalyzer 2100, and then quantified again using the KAPA Library Quantification kit. A separate single-read 150-cycle Illumina NextSeq 550 flow cell was used to sequence each immunoSEQ 96-well plate. The authors processed their data as follows. Because the immunoSEQ output included only junctional sequences and no quality scores, the filtering could not be the same as the filtering used for full-length reads. Sequences were annotated with PyIR, a Python wrapper for IgBLAST v1.9, using IMGT germline references to assign V/J genes and CDR3. Reads were filtered out if the reads had weak V/J assignments (E-value above 1e-6), no CDR3, stop codons, out-of-frame junctions, or ambiguous translated residues. V3J clonotypes were defined by identical inferred V gene, J gene, and CDR3 amino acid sequence. Percentage overlap between repertoires was computed as shared unique clonotypes divided by the size of the smaller repertoire. Repertoire richness was assessed with RTK rarefaction, the Chao1 estimator, and Recon v2.1 estimates of unobserved clonotypes. Generation probabilities were computed with OLGA for all TCRbeta clonotypes obtained by the gDNA method from several donors. TCRdb re-hosts the immuneACCESS table, in-frame sequences only. Its copies lack some clones; in the studies checked, an unresolved V gene accounts for under half of them, and the cause for the rest is not known. V and J calls and clone size are as listed in that table; D and trimming were resolved from the DNA. Present in this sample are about 980,000 clones, around 80% of which were seen just once. About 1.5% of the sample comes from the top ten.

The sequencing input was memory CD4+ T cells sorted from blood. Read against the paper, the sample's cell subset or site label means: CD45RA-negative fraction. The source of this sequence is a man between 18 and 35 years old in good health. The chain was built from TRBV7-9 and TRBJ1-1, and 7 bases in between align with TRBD1. The CDR3 protein is CASSLEGGHTEAFF. The DNA reads TGTGCCAGCAGCTTAGAAGGGGGCCACACTGAAGCTTTCTTT. When the CDR3 is completed using the reference TRBV7-9 and TRBJ1-1 genes on either side, the full variable domain is DTGVSQNPRHKITKRGQNVTFRCDPISEHNRLYWYRQTLGQGPEFLTYFQNEAQLEKSRLLSDRFSAERPKGSFSTLEIQRTEQGDSAMYLCASSLEGGHTEAFFGQGTRLTVV.